This T cell receptor beta chain came from a study of blood T cell repertoires in COVID-19. Clones were sequenced by immunoSEQ multiplex PCR, and TCRdb holds only the in-frame ones, with some missing. The sample lists tens of thousands of clones, 80% to 90% occurring once. The CDR3 contains 17 residues. Per the germline V gene, CDR1 is MNHEY and CDR2 is SMNVEV (reference sequence). The V gene lost 4 bases and the J gene lost 5 bases, with 23 bases spanning the gap. Material: peripheral blood. The rearrangement links TRBV27 to TRBJ1-2; TRBD1 might be the D (5 bases). The TCR was taken from a woman aged 70-85 years with acute or convalescent COVID-19. DNA of the CDR3: TGTGCCAGCAGTTCATTGGGTGGGGAGTGGGGACTATATGGCTACACCTTC. Translation: CASSSLGGEWGLYGYTF.